These 3 T cell receptor beta chains came from one sample sequenced in a study of OX40 agonist ivuxolimab in advanced cancers. Library creation used the immunoSEQ multiplex PCR assay. TCRdb mirrors the immuneACCESS table, restricted to in-frame sequences. Some clones are absent from its copies; in checked studies, under half trace to an unresolved V gene, and the reason for the others is unknown. Here the sample has about 60,000 clones; about 90% occur a single time. Jointly, the top ten make up 13% to 15% of the sample. The source material was CD4+ or CD8+ T cells sorted from blood, sampled in a trial of the OX40 agonist ivuxolimab. The receptors were sampled from an adult with an advanced solid tumor such as melanoma, head and neck, liver or kidney cancer.

The rearrangement links TRBV6-1 to TRBJ2-7; 7 bases fit TRBD1. There are 15 residues in the CDR3. Trimming at V came to 4 bases and at J to 7 bases, leaving 13 bases not matched to a gene. Germline V gene lookup returns CDR1 MNHNS and CDR2 SASEGT. CDR3 coding DNA: TGTGCCAGCAGTGTGGCAGGGGGTAATCTTAGGGAGCAGTACTTC. Amino acid sequence: CASSVAGGNLREQYF.

The V gene is TRBV27, the J gene TRBJ1-5; 9 bases are a match to TRBD1. This CDR3 spans 16 amino acids. Germline V gene data show CDR1 as MNHEY and CDR2 as SMNVEV (reference sequence). V trimming: 2 bases; J trimming: 6 bases; junction bases outside the gene matches: 8. CDR3 region: CASSLGTGQGGQPQHF. The CDR3 coding sequence is TGTGCCAGCAGTTTAGGGACAGGGCAAGGAGGTCAGCCCCAGCATTTT.

The chain recombines TRBV27 with TRBJ2-3; TRBD1 might be the D (6 bases). Germline V CDR1 and CDR2: MNHEY, SMNVEV (reference sequence). The CDR3 spans 16 residues. V lost 5 bases, J lost 2 bases, and 17 bases lay in between. The CDR3 protein is CASSLGQSYTTDTQYF. The CDR3 DNA reads TGTGCCAGCAGTCTGGGACAATCCTATACCACAGATACGCAGTATTTT.